Shown below are 21 T cell receptor beta chains from a single sample sequenced in a study of T cell changes during pregnancy in multiple sclerosis. Libraries were prepared by immunoSEQ multiplex PCR; TCRdb keeps only in-frame clonotypes and omits some of them. The sample carries around 57,000 clones, about 90% recorded once. The source was peripheral blood, collected in the third trimester of pregnancy. Source of these receptors: a female donor in good health, enrolled as a control in a pregnancy study.

This clone was counted a single time. V usage is TRBV18 and J usage is TRBJ1-4; the D gene is possibly TRBD1 (6 bases). The CDR3 sequence is 17 residues long. The germline CDR1 and CDR2 sequences are KGHSH and LQKENI. V dropped 1 base and J dropped 7 bases, with 19 bases sitting between them. This CDR3 is CASSPQIGAGAGEKLFF. CDR3 DNA sequence: TGTGCCAGCTCACCACAAATCGGAGCAGGGGCTGGTGAAAAACTGTTTTTT.

The CDR3, as DNA: TGTGCCTGGAGTGTACGACAGGGCCGGAGCAATCAGCCCCAGCATTTT. This gives the protein CAWSVRQGRSNQPQHF. The chain has TRBV30 and TRBJ1-5; the match to TRBD1 covers 7 bases. V was clipped by 0 bases and J by 1 base; unmatched bases: 6. This CDR3 is built from 16 residues. Per the germline V gene, CDR1 is GTSNPN and CDR2 is SVGIG (reference sequence).

The rearrangement links TRBV19 to TRBJ1-5, with D perhaps TRBD1 (6 bases). Germline CDR1 is LNHDA and CDR2 is SQIVND (reference sequence). The CDR3 runs 16 residues. V shed 7 bases and J shed 7 bases, with 23 bases lying between them. The DNA for the CDR3 is TGTGCCAGTACCACGAACCCCCCAGGGGTGGGACAGCCCCAGCATTTT. Its translation: CASTTNPPGVGQPQHF. Variable domain in full (rest from reference TRBV19 and TRBJ1-5): DGGITQSPKYLFRKEGQNVTLSCEQNLNHDAMYWYRQDPGQGLRLIYYSQIVNDFQKGDIAEGYSVSREKKESFPLTVTSAQKNPTAFYLCASTTNPPGVGQPQHFGDGTRLSIL.

The V and J genes are TRBV20-1 and TRBJ2-7, with unresolved D. The CDR3 spans 11 residues. The germline CDR1 and CDR2 sequences are DFQATT and SNEGSKA (reference sequence). With 1 base removed from V and 3 bases from J, the gap between germline ends came to 4 bases. CDR3 bases: TGCAGTGCTAGAGTGAGCTACGAGCAGTACTTC. It encodes CSARVSYEQYF.

V and J are TRBV9 and TRBJ2-7; TRBD2 is a possible D gene (5 bases). V lost 2 bases and J lost 1, with 10 bases in between. The CDR3 consists of 14 residues. Germline CDR1 is SGDLS and CDR2 is YYNGEE. DNA for the CDR3: TGTGCCAGCAGCGTGGGAGCCGGGTCCTACGAGCAGTACTTC. It specifies CASSVGAGSYEQYF.

This chain joins TRBV5-4 and TRBJ2-7; D is ambiguous. V dropped 2 bases and J dropped 5 bases, with 8 bases sitting between them. The CDR3 has 12 amino acids. The V gene's germline CDR1 is SGHNT and CDR2 YYREEE (reference sequence). In DNA, the CDR3 is TGTGCCAGCAGCTTACCACGGGACGAGCAGTACTTC. Translation: CASSLPRDEQYF.

This chain connects TRBV2 to TRBJ2-2, with 10 bases identical to TRBD1. V was clipped by 5 bases and J by 6 bases; unmatched bases: 9. Germline assignment: CDR1 SNHLY and CDR2 FYNNEI. The CDR3 has 16 residues. The CDR3 spells CASSRTGTGVPGELFF. In DNA form, the CDR3 reads TGTGCCAGCAGTAGGACCGGGACAGGGGTCCCCGGGGAGCTGTTTTTT.

About this clone: The junction differs from germline at one of its ends, possibly a read error. V is TRBV19 and J is TRBJ2-3, with D perhaps matching TRBD1 (6 bases). This CDR3 contains 13 residues. CDR1 is LNHDA, CDR2 SQIVND, per germline (reference sequence). The CDR3 region has the DNA TGTGCAAGTAACCCACAGGGCTCAGATACGCAGTATTTT. It yields the protein CASNPQGSDTQYF.

The chain combines TRBV6-5 with TRBJ2-5; 9 nucleotides line up with TRBD2. Germline loops: CDR1 MNHEY, CDR2 SVGAGI. J gave up 2 bases and V 6 bases, and 4 bases lay outside the gene matches. The CDR3 runs to 14 residues. In DNA, the CDR3 is TGTGCCAGCAGGAGGAGCGGGAGGCAAGAGACCCAGTACTTC. This encodes CASRRSGRQETQYF.

CDR3 sequence reads: CASSESQGGEKLFF. The DNA for the CDR3 is TGTGCCAGCAGTGAATCCCAGGGGGGTGAAAAACTGTTTTTT. The chain employs TRBV25-1 and TRBJ1-4; 7 bases are a match to TRBD1. Germline V gives CDR1 MGHDK, CDR2 SYGVNS. Unmatched junction bases numbered 3, after V lost 1 base and J lost 7 bases. The CDR3 is made up of 14 amino acids.

The rearrangement links TRBV5-3 to TRBJ2-1; 11 positions agree with TRBD2. TRBV5-3 is placed among ORFs of uncertain function. The CDR3 extends over 17 amino acids. The junction had 13 bases not matched to a gene; V was cut back by 10 bases and J by 1 base. The CDR3 here is CAGRPLTSGSSYNEQFF. The CDR3 region has the DNA TGTGCCGGGAGACCGCTCACTAGCGGGAGTTCCTACAATGAGCAGTTCTTC.

In this sample, this clone turned up once. The gene calls are TRBV29-1 and TRBJ1-1; 7 bases are shared with TRBD1. V trimming: 5 bases; J trimming: 3 bases; junction bases outside the gene matches: 9. CDR1 SQVTM and CDR2 ANQGSEA come from the germline V gene. This CDR3 region has 14 residues. The CDR3 protein is CSVRIRGADTEAFF. CDR3 nucleotide sequence: TGCAGCGTTCGAATCAGGGGGGCGGACACTGAAGCTTTCTTT.

V gene TRBV13 combines with J gene TRBJ1-1; 8 bases fit TRBD1. V lost 3 bases to trimming and J lost 3 bases; unmatched junction nucleotides: 6. This CDR3 region has 15 residues. Germline V gene sequence: CDR1 PRHDT, CDR2 FYEKMQ (reference sequence). The CDR3 nucleotides are TGTGCCAGCAGCTTTTTGGGGACAGGATACACTGAAGCTTTCTTT. Its translation: CASSFLGTGYTEAFF.

This clone was picked up one time. V gene TRBV6-1 combines with J gene TRBJ1-1, with TRBD1 as a possible D gene (5 bases). Trimming shortened V by 3 bases and J by 4 bases, and 15 bases separated the two germline ends. The CDR3 sequence is 15 residues long. The germline gives CDR1 MNHNS, CDR2 SASEGT. In DNA form, the CDR3 reads TGTGCCAGCAGTGAGGGGGGGTTCGGAGGCACTGAAGCTTTCTTT. Its translation: CASSEGGFGGTEAFF.

V gene TRBV19 combines with J gene TRBJ2-1; 10 bases map to TRBD2. The germline V gene has CDR1 LNHDA and CDR2 SQIVND (reference sequence). J was trimmed by 6 bases and V by 4 bases; bases with no gene match: 6. The CDR3 is made up of 15 amino acids. In DNA form, the CDR3 reads TGTGCCAGTAGTAGCTTAGCGGGGGGCTCCAATGAGCAGTTCTTC. Translating it yields CASSSLAGGSNEQFF.

This rearrangement joins TRBV9 to TRBJ1-6; D may be TRBD1 (5 bases). This CDR3 region has 16 residues. The germline V and J ends were trimmed by 0 bases and 4 bases, with 11 bases remaining between them. From germline, CDR1 is SGDLS and CDR2 YYNGEE. As DNA, the CDR3 is TGTGCCAGCAGCGTAGCGGACACATCTTATAATTCACCCCTCCACTTT. Its translation is CASSVADTSYNSPLHF.

V usage is TRBV5-1 and J usage is TRBJ1-1; D is ambiguous. Germline V gives CDR1 SGHRS, CDR2 YFSETQ. The CDR3 consists of 14 residues. Between the trimmed V and J ends, which lost 3 bases and 4 bases, there was a span of 13 bases. For the CDR3, the DNA is TGCGCCAGCAGCTCCCCCACGGGAACCACTGAAGCTTTCTTT. Protein product: CASSSPTGTTEAFF.

The CDR3 is CSAWQGGTGELFF. The CDR3, as DNA: TGCAGCGCATGGCAGGGGGGCACCGGGGAGCTGTTTTTT. V and J are TRBV29-1 and TRBJ2-2; tentative D call: TRBD1 (7 bases). The length of the CDR3 is 13 residues. The germline gives CDR1 SQVTM, CDR2 ANQGSEA. Between the trimmed V and J ends, which lost 7 bases and 4 bases, there was a span of 13 bases.

Comment on this clone: A read error may account for a junction end that differs from germline. This sample includes further DNA sequences coding for the same CDR3. V gene TRBV5-1 combines with J gene TRBJ2-7, with a weak D call TRBD2 (5 bases). The CDR3 runs 14 residues. Germline CDR1 SGHRS, CDR2 YFSETQ. DNA of the CDR3: TGCGCCAGCAGCTTGGCCGGGGAGATCTACGAGCAGTATTTC. Translating gives CASSLAGEIYEQYF. Based on the CDR3 plus reference TRBV5-1 and TRBJ2-7, the full variable domain is KAGVTQTPRYLIKTRGQQVTLSCSPISGHRSVSWYQQTPGQGLQFLFEYFSETQRNKGNFPGRFSGRQFSNSRSEMNVSTLELGDSALYLCASSLAGEIYEQYFGPGTRLTVT.

This clone was detected only once. The chain carries TRBV7-8 and TRBJ2-3; D is unresolved. Trimming removed 11 bases from V and 0 bases from J, with 18 bases in between. The CDR3 spans 15 residues. Germline assignment: CDR1 SGHVS and CDR2 FQNEAQ. CDR3 coding DNA: TGTGCCGCCACTCCCGGTAGCCTTAGCACAGATACGCAGTATTTT. It codes for CAATPGSLSTDTQYF.

J is TRBJ1-1 and V is TRBV6-5, with D unresolved. Germline assignment: CDR1 MNHEY and CDR2 SVGAGI. Trimming took off 6 bases at V and 0 bases at J, with 5 bases between the two ends. The CDR3 runs to 12 residues. CDR3: CASSTVNTEAFF. The CDR3 bases are TGTGCCAGCAGCACTGTGAACACTGAAGCTTTCTTT.